The entry that follows covers one T cell receptor (beta chain) sequence. Its antigen is unknown. The sample originates from a study of T-cell memory formation after mild COVID-19. General study findings and limits: Day 15 to 85 contracting clones showed balanced CD4/CD8; later expanders leaned CD4+. Chiefly within CM and EM were the contracting CD4+ clones; CD8+ ones were within EMRA.

The ends were cut back, 2 bases at V and 3 bases at J, with 8 bases in the middle. The germline V gene encodes CDR1 SGDLS and CDR2 YYNGEE. This CDR3 has 14 residues. 5'RACE, which relied on constant-segment primers, yielded TCR alpha and TCR beta cDNA libraries carrying sample barcodes and UMIs. TCRdb processed the 5' RACE reads anew with MiXCR; each CDR3 protein has one entry. The sample includes roughly 86,000 distinct CDR3 sequences, approximately 13% of them seen just once. The sequence came from an adult woman who had mild COVID-19 (a few samples of this study predate the infection). Cell type and time point are not known. V and J are TRBV9 and TRBJ2-2; D remains unclear. Sequenced: PBMCs or a T cell subset sorted from them (not recorded which). The CDR3 nucleotides are TGTGCCAGCAGCGTCGCGGATCACACCGGGGAGCTGTTTTTT. It translates to CASSVADHTGELFF.